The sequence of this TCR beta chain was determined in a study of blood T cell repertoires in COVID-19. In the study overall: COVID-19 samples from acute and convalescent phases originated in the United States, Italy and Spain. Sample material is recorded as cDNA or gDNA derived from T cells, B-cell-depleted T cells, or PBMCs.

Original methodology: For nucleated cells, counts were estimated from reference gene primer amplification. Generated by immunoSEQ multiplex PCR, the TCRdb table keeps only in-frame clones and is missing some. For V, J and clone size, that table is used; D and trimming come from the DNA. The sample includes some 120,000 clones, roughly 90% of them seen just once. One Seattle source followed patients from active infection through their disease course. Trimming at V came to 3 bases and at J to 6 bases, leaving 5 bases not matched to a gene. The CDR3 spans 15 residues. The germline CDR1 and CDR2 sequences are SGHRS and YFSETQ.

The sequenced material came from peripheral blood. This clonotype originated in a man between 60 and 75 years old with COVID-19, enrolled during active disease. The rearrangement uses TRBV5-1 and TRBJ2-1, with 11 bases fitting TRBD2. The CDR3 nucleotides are TGCGCCAGCAGCTCCGGGACTAGCGGCTTCAATGAGCAGTTCTTC. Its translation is CASSSGTSGFNEQFF.